This T cell receptor (beta chain) was recovered during a study of vaccination effects on CD4 cells after COVID-19. General study results and limits: The post-vaccine spike-reactive clones of convalescents showed a predominance of new vaccine-induced clones. Convalescent patients were few in the study, and early post-infection timepoints were absent.

As concerns this clone: What it binds is unknown.

Sequencing was performed with immunoSEQ multiplex PCR; in TCRdb, only in-frame clones are kept and a portion is missing. The data show around 46,000 clones, around 75% seen once. The CDR3 runs to 17 residues. V was pared by 1 base and J by 4 bases, with 17 bases between. CDR1 and CDR2 (germline): SGHVS, FNYEAQ. Under the ViraFEST assay, PBMC were stimulated with viral peptide pools so that antigen-specific CD4+ T cells expanded. Sequencing was performed afterwards. Following culture for about ten days, CD4+ T cells were isolated. The person was diagnosed with PCR-confirmed SARS-CoV-2 infection between March and December 2020.

V is TRBV7-6 and J is TRBJ2-1; tentatively, D is TRBD2 (5 bases). This receptor was taken from a human donor who had a prior SARS-CoV-2 infection. This material consisted of CD4+ T cells from PBMCs cultured with a peptide pool, taken before COVID-19 vaccination. The CDR3 nucleotides are TGTGCCAGCAGCTTAGGCGGCCTAGCTACCTCTTACAATGAGCAGTTCTTC. This encodes CASSLGGLATSYNEQFF.